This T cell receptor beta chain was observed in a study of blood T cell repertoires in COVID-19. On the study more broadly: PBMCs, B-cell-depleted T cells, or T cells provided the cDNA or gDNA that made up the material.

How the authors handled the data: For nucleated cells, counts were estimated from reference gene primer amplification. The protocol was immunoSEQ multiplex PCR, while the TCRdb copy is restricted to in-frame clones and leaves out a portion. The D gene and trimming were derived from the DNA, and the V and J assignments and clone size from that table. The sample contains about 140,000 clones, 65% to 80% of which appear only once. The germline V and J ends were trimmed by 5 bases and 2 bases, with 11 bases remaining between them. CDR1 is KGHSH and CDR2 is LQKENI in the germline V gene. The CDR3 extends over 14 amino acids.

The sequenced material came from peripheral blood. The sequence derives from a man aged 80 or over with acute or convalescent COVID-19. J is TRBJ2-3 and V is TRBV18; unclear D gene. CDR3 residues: CASSGARNTDTQYF. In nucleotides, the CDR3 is TGTGCCAGCTCAGGTGCGCGTAACACAGATACGCAGTATTTT.